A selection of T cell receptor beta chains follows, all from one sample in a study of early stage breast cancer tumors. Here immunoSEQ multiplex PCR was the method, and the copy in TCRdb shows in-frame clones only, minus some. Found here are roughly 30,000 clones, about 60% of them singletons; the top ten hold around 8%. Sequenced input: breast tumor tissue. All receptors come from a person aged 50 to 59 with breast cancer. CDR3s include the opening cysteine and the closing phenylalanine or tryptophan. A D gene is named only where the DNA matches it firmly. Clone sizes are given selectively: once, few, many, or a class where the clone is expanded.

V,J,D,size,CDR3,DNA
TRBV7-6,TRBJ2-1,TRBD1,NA,CASSNGQGANEQFF,TGTGCCAGCAGCAACGGACAGGGGGCGAATGAGCAGTTCTTC
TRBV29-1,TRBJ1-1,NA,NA,CSVIRSSSLRTEAFF,TGCAGCGTTATAAGGAGCTCCTCCCTGAGGACTGAAGCTTTCTTT
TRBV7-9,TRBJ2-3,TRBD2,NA,CASSSIAGAGDTQYF,TGTGCCAGCAGCTCAATAGCGGGAGCGGGAGATACGCAGTATTTT
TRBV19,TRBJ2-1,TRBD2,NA,CASSLTSGYNEQFF,TGTGCCAGTAGCCTGACTAGCGGGTACAATGAGCAGTTCTTC
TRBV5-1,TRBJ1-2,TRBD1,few,CASSSQTGALGYTF,TGCGCCAGCAGCTCCCAGACAGGGGCGCTGGGCTACACCTTC
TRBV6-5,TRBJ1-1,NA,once,CASSYYLGMNTEAFF,TGTGCCAGCAGTTACTATCTGGGCATGAACACTGAAGCTTTCTTT
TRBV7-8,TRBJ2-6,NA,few,CASSFQYGTNVLTF,TGTGCCAGCAGCTTCCAGTATGGCACCAACGTCCTGACTTTC
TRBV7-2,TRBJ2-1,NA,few,CASNREPLSNEQFF,TGTGCCAGCAATCGGGAGCCCCTTAGTAATGAGCAGTTCTTC
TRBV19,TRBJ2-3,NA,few,CASSIVLPGDSRTDTQYF,TGTGCCAGTAGTATAGTACTACCGGGAGACAGTAGGACAGATACGCAGTATTTT
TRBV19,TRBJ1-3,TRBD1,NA,CASSNDRAGNTIYF,TGTGCCAGTAGTAACGACAGGGCCGGAAACACCATATATTTT
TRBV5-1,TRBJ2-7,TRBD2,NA,CASSATTSGSGGNSYEQYF,TGCGCCAGCAGCGCGACGACTAGCGGGAGTGGAGGAAACTCCTACGAGCAGTACTTC
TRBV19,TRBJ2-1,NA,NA,CASRLVSSSYNEQFF,TGTGCCAGTCGGTTAGTCTCAAGCTCCTACAATGAGCAGTTCTTC
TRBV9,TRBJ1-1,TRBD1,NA,CASSVAGTGGTEAFF,TGTGCCAGCAGCGTGGCGGGTACAGGGGGCACTGAAGCTTTCTTT
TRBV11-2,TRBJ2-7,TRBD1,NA,CASSSTGGSPYEQYF,TGTGCCAGCAGCTCGACAGGGGGCAGCCCCTACGAGCAGTACTTC
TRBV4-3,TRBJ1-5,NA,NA,CASSQEVRNQPQHF,TGCGCCAGCAGCCAAGAGGTACGGAATCAGCCCCAGCATTTT
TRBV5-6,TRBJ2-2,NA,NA,CASSLGDTNTGELFF,TGTGCCAGCAGCTTGGGTGACACGAACACCGGGGAGCTGTTTTTT
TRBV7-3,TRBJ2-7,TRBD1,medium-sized,CASSLDRGIAYEQYF,TGTGCCAGCAGCCTGGACAGGGGGATAGCCTACGAGCAGTACTTC
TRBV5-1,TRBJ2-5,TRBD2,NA,CASSLGVGLRLAQETQYF,TGCGCCAGCAGCTTGGGGGTAGGTCTCCGACTAGCGCAAGAGACCCAGTACTTC
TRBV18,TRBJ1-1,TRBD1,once,CASSEYRGSTEAFF,TGTGCCAGCTCAGAATACAGGGGTTCCACTGAAGCTTTCTTT
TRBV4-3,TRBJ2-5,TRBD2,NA,CASSQETSETWYQETQYF,TGCGCCAGCAGCCAAGAGACTAGCGAGACCTGGTACCAAGAGACCCAGTACTTC
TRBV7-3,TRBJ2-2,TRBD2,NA,CASSPLPGLAVTGELFF,TGTGCCAGCAGCCCCCTTCCGGGACTAGCGGTAACCGGGGAGCTGTTTTTT
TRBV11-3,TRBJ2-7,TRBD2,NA,CASSSTSGYEQYF,TGTGCCAGCAGCTCGACTAGCGGATACGAGCAGTACTTC
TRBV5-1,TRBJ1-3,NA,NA,CASSLVPGNTIYF,TGCGCCAGCAGCTTGGTTCCGGGAAACACCATATATTTT
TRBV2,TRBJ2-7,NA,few,CASSIHIYEQYF,TGTGCCAGCAGTATACATATCTACGAGCAGTACTTC
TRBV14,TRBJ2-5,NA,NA,CASSQRWGAGTQETQYF,TGTGCCAGCAGCCAACGATGGGGGGCGGGAACCCAAGAGACCCAGTACTTC
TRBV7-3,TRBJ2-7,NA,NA,CASSLIRDLASYEQYF,TGTGCCAGCAGCTTAATCCGGGACTTAGCTTCCTACGAGCAGTACTTC
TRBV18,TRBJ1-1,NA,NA,CASSPSGSGRVNIEAFF,TGTGCCAGCTCACCGTCTGGTTCGGGGAGGGTTAACATTGAAGCTTTCTTT
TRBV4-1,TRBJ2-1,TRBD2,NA,CASSQEGRLAGNEQFF,TGCGCCAGCAGCCAAGAGGGTCGACTAGCGGGCAATGAGCAGTTCTTC
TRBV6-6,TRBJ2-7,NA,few,CASGDSGTTYEQYF,TGTGCCAGCGGCGACTCCGGGACAACCTACGAGCAGTACTTC
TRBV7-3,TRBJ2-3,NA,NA,CASSMGGRSTDTQYF,TGTGCCAGCAGCATGGGGGGCAGAAGCACAGATACGCAGTATTTT
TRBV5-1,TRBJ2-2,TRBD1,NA,CASSLAGTVNTGELFF,TGCGCCAGCAGCTTGGCCGGGACAGTGAACACCGGGGAGCTGTTTTTT
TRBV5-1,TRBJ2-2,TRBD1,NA,CASSDPTGGFSGELFF,TGCGCCAGCAGCGACCCAACAGGGGGCTTTTCCGGGGAGCTGTTTTTT
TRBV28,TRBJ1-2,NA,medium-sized,CASTAGRYYGYTF,TGTGCCAGCACCGCGGGCAGATACTATGGCTACACCTTC
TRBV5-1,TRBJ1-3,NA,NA,CASSLGGGSGNTIYF,TGCGCCAGCAGCTTGGGAGGGGGCTCTGGAAACACCATATATTTT
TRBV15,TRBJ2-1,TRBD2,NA,CATSRDGLAGEMGNEQFF,TGTGCCACCAGCAGAGATGGCCTAGCGGGAGAAATGGGGAATGAGCAGTTCTTC
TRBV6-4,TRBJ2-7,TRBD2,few,CSRLAGVPYEQYF,TGTTCTAGGCTAGCGGGGGTCCCCTACGAGCAGTACTTC
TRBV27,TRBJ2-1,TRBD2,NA,CASSLGTSGGFFGEQFF,TGTGCCAGCAGTTTAGGGACTAGCGGGGGGTTTTTCGGTGAGCAGTTCTTC
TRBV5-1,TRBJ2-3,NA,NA,CASSLVARGPDTQYF,TGCGCCAGCAGCTTGGTAGCCAGGGGACCAGATACGCAGTATTTT
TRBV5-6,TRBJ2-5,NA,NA,CASSLEETQYF,TGTGCCAGCAGCTTGGAAGAGACCCAGTACTTC
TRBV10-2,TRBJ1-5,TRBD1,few,CASTSGGNSNQPQHF,TGCGCCAGCACCTCAGGGGGGAATAGCAATCAGCCCCAGCATTTT
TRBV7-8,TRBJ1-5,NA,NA,CASSLGGGNQPQHF,TGTGCCAGCAGCTTAGGGGGCGGCAATCAGCCCCAGCATTTT
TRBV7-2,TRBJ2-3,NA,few,CASSFGGHTDTQYF,TGTGCCAGCAGCTTCGGGGGGCACACAGATACGCAGTATTTT
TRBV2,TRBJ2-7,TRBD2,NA,CASCGGATVDEQYF,TGTGCCAGCTGCGGGGGGGCCACGGTCGACGAGCAGTACTTC
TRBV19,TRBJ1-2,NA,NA,CASSIDSYQPIYGYTF,TGTGCCAGTAGTATCGATAGTTACCAACCCATCTATGGCTACACCTTC
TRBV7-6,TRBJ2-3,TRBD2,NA,CASSPLTSGRGDTQYF,TGTGCCAGCAGCCCGCTGACTAGCGGGAGGGGGGATACGCAGTATTTT
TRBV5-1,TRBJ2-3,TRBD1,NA,CASSGTGAKDTQYF,TGCGCCAGCAGCGGGACAGGGGCTAAAGATACGCAGTATTTT
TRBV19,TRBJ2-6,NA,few,CASNQGSGANVLTF,TGTGCCAGTAATCAGGGCTCTGGGGCCAACGTCCTGACTTTC
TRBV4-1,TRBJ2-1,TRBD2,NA,CASSQEGSGRGSEQFF,TGCGCCAGCAGCCAAGAGGGTAGCGGGAGAGGAAGTGAGCAGTTCTTC
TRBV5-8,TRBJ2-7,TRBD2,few,CASSVLAGVREQYF,TGTGCCAGCAGCGTACTAGCGGGAGTACGCGAGCAGTACTTC
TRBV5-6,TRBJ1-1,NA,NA,CASSLTIGQFKDTEAFF,TGTGCCAGCAGCTTGACTATAGGACAATTTAAGGACACTGAAGCTTTCTTT